The 3 T cell receptor beta chains below all came from one sample that was sequenced in a study of blood T cell repertoires in COVID-19. The protocol was immunoSEQ multiplex PCR, while the TCRdb copy is restricted to in-frame clones and leaves out a portion. The sample records about 130,000 clones, roughly 80% being singletons. Sequences were obtained from peripheral blood. The receptors originated from a woman aged 45-65 years with acute or convalescent COVID-19.

The rearrangement links TRBV28 to TRBJ1-1; D gene uncertain. CDR1 MDHEN and CDR2 SYDVKM come from the germline V gene. The CDR3 is made up of 16 amino acids. V lost 2 bases and J 0 bases, leaving 13 bases between the germline ends. The CDR3 spells CASSLGAGLMNTEAFF. In nucleotides, the CDR3 is TGTGCCAGCAGTTTAGGTGCGGGATTAATGAACACTGAAGCTTTCTTT.

Here the CDR3 reads CASSNGQGAVGYTF. In DNA form, the CDR3 reads TGCGCCAGCAGCAACGGACAGGGGGCGGTGGGCTACACCTTC. The chain is built from TRBV5-1 and TRBJ1-2; 11 bases are a match to TRBD1. With 4 bases clipped from V and 8 bases from J, the junction kept 7 bases outside the gene matches. The CDR3 is 14 amino acids. Germline-derived CDR1 and CDR2 are SGHRS and YFSETQ. The entire variable domain, with the rest obtained from reference TRBV5-1 and TRBJ1-2, is as follows: KAGVTQTPRYLIKTRGQQVTLSCSPISGHRSVSWYQQTPGQGLQFLFEYFSETQRNKGNFPGRFSGRQFSNSRSEMNVSTLELGDSALYLCASSNGQGAVGYTFGSGTRLTVV.

V is TRBV12-5 and J is TRBJ2-7, with TRBD1 identical over 9 bases. This CDR3 has 15 amino acids. The junction had 1 base not matched to a gene; V was cut back by 1 base and J by 0 bases. Germline values: CDR1 LGHNT, CDR2 FRNRAP. CDR3 sequence reads: CASGLDRGPSYEQYF. CDR3 DNA: TGTGCTAGTGGTTTGGACAGGGGGCCCTCCTACGAGCAGTACTTC.